The 7 T cell receptor beta chains listed next were all sequenced from one sample in a study of shared clonotypes between healthy human individuals. The table came from immunoSEQ multiplex PCR; TCRdb's copy has only in-frame clones and leaves some out. The data hold 2 million to 2.5 million clones, with just under 95% observed a single time. The sample was naive CD4+ T cells from PBMCs. Sample subset: CD45RA+ positively selected. These receptor sequences come from a young man in good health. Some clones in this sample may be carry-over from other donors' samples.

This clone was seen a handful of times. At the DNA level, this CDR3 is encoded by other sequences in the same sample as well. This sequence joins TRBV28 and TRBJ1-1, with 10 bases that match TRBD1. Germline lookup yields CDR1 MDHEN and CDR2 SYDVKM. With V trimmed by 5 bases and J by 1 base, 7 bases remained unmatched. The CDR3 is 16 amino acids. The CDR3 is CASSIRQGAGNTEAFF. CDR3 bases: TGTGCCAGCAGTATTAGACAGGGGGCCGGGAACACTGAAGCTTTCTTT.

This chain joins TRBV4-2 and TRBJ2-3, with TRBD2 matching 14 bases. Germline values: CDR1 LGHNA, CDR2 YNFKEQ. The trim removed 1 base at V and 3 bases at J, leaving 3 bases unmatched. The CDR3 has 17 residues. The CDR3: CASSQGLAGGLTDTQYF. CDR3 nucleotide sequence: TGTGCCAGCAGCCAAGGACTAGCGGGAGGGCTGACAGATACGCAGTATTTT.

The chain is built from TRBV4-2 and TRBJ2-4, with 7 bases that match TRBD1. The J segment lost 2 bases and the V segment lost 0 bases, leaving 13 bases of the junction unmatched. This CDR3 comprises 19 residues. Germline loops: CDR1 LGHNA, CDR2 YNFKEQ. Written as DNA, the CDR3 is TGTGCCAGCAGCCAAGATTCCCCTGCCAGGGGGTTTTCCAAAAACATTCAGTACTTC. It is translated as CASSQDSPARGFSKNIQYF.

The rearrangement links TRBV5-8 to TRBJ2-1, with 9 bases aligning to TRBD2. V lost 0 bases to trimming and J lost 2 bases; unmatched junction nucleotides: 3. CDR3 length equals 16 residues. CDR1 SGHTS and CDR2 YDEGEE come from the germline V gene. DNA for the CDR3: TGTGCCAGCAGCTTGGCCCTAGCGGGGACCTACAATGAGCAGTTCTTC. It specifies CASSLALAGTYNEQFF.

This clone is a singleton in its sample. Distinct nucleotide sequences in the sample also encode this CDR3. This chain links TRBV27 with TRBJ2-5, with D possibly TRBD2 on 6 matching bases. The CDR3 is made up of 12 amino acids. CDR1 MNHEY and CDR2 SMNVEV come from the germline V gene (reference sequence). The germline V and J ends were trimmed by 3 bases and 5 bases, with 7 bases remaining between them. CDR3 sequence: CASSFRGETQYF. The CDR3 DNA reads as TGTGCCAGCAGTTTCCGGGGGGAGACCCAGTACTTC.

The chain joins TRBV4-2 to TRBJ1-1, with D maybe TRBD1 (5 bases). Trimming took off 4 bases at V and 6 bases at J, with 18 bases between the two ends. This CDR3 contains 15 residues. CDR1 and CDR2 (germline): LGHNA, YNFKEQ. The CDR3 nucleotides are TGTGCCAGCAGCCCCTTGGGGGACTTGCTTGCTGAAGCTTTCTTT. Encoded protein: CASSPLGDLLAEAFF.

The chain employs TRBV27 and TRBJ2-2; TRBD2 matches at 7 bases. The CDR3 runs to 16 residues. The ends lost 6 bases at V and 6 bases at J; junction bases unmatched: 13. Per germline, CDR1 MNHEY and CDR2 SMNVEV (reference sequence). The CDR3 spells CASRTSFPRRSGELFF. The CDR3 DNA sequence: TGTGCCAGCAGGACTAGCTTTCCTCGTCGGTCCGGGGAGCTGTTTTTT.